This T cell receptor beta chain stems from a study of T-cell memory formation after mild COVID-19. For the study at large: TCR clustering was largely donor specific.

Libraries for TCRalpha and TCRbeta carried sample barcodes and unique molecular identifiers via 5'RACE. From the 5' RACE reads, TCRdb called clonotypes with MiXCR, one entry per CDR3 protein. The sample records 400,000 to 450,000 distinct CDR3 sequences, approximately 18% being singletons. Study observations and caveats: Contracting clones localized mainly to CM and EM when CD4+ and mainly to EMRA when CD8+. The study detected some responding clones in pre-infection memory, suggesting cross-reactive memory joined.

About this clonotype itself: Its matching antigen is unknown.

Germline trimming cut 4 bases from V and 6 bases from J; bases unmatched to any gene: 4. The CDR3 spans 13 residues. Germline assignment: CDR1 SGHRS and CDR2 YFSETQ. The J gene is TRBJ1-2, the V gene TRBV5-1, with 9 bases aligning to TRBD1. What was sequenced was PBMCs or a T cell subset sorted from them (not recorded which). This TCR came from a man younger than 30 who had mild COVID-19 (a few samples of this study predate the infection). Cell type and time point are not known. The CDR3 sequence: CASSNGQGNGYTF. The CDR3 nucleotides read TGCGCCAGCAGCAACGGACAGGGGAATGGCTACACCTTC.